Listed below are T cell receptor beta chains from one sample, sequenced in a study of T cells in Graves' hyperthyroidism and ophthalmopathy. TCRdb passed the multiplex PCR reads through MiXCR, listing each CDR3 protein once. The sample has approximately 430,000 distinct CDR3 sequences; about a sixth are singletons. The sequenced material came from blood. These receptors were collected from a woman between 18 and 29 years old with Graves' hyperthyroidism. Each CDR3 is given with its conserved first and last residue. D genes are given only for firm matches. Where a row states a size, it is once, few, many or the class of an expanded clone; other rows omit it.

size	V	D	J	DNA	CDR3
many	TRBV19	.	TRBJ1-4	TGTGCCAGTAGTAACGACGGACCGGGACCCAGCAGAGAAAAACTGTTTTTT	CASSNDGPGPSREKLFF
many	TRBV5-1	.	TRBJ2-1	TGCGCCAGCAGCTTGGTCCCTGGCAATGAGCAGTTCTTC	CASSLVPGNEQFF
few	TRBV7-6	TRBD2	TRBJ2-1	TGTGCCAGCAGCTTTACTAGCGGCTACAATGAGCAGTTCTTC	CASSFTSGYNEQFF
.	TRBV5-1	TRBD1	TRBJ1-6	TGCGCCAGCAGCTCCGGGCGGACAGGGAATTCACCCCTCCACTTT	CASSSGRTGNSPLHF
many	TRBV5-1	TRBD1	TRBJ1-5	TGCGCCAGCAGCCTTGGGGACAGGGAAGGGGTCCAGCCCCAGCATTTT	CASSLGDREGVQPQHF
.	TRBV6-5	TRBD1	TRBJ1-2	TGTGCCAGCAGTTCCCACTGGACAGGGGGTTCATGGGGCTACACCTTC	CASSSHWTGGSWGYTF
many	TRBV27	TRBD1	TRBJ2-2	TGTGCCAGCAGTCCGACGGCTAGACAGGGGGCAACCGGGGAGCTGTTTTTT	CASSPTARQGATGELFF
.	TRBV29-1	TRBD2	TRBJ2-7	TGCAGCGTCACGACTAGCGGGGTATTGTACGAGCAGTACTTC	CSVTTSGVLYEQYF
many	TRBV28	TRBD1	TRBJ2-7	TGTGCCAGCACCCTTCCCGGGACAGGGGGTCACGAGCAGTACTTC	CASTLPGTGGHEQYF
many	TRBV30	.	TRBJ1-2	TGTGCCTGGACTCGTGGCTATGGCTACACCTTC	CAWTRGYGYTF
many	TRBV12-3/TRBV12-4	.	TRBJ1-6	TGTGCCAGCAGTCAGGGTTTCGGTTCACCCCTCCACTTT	CASSQGFGSPLHF
many	TRBV2	TRBD1	TRBJ2-1	TGTGCCAGCAGATCGGACAGGTCCTACAATGAGCAGTTCTTC	CASRSDRSYNEQFF
many	TRBV11-2	.	TRBJ2-1	TGTGCCAGCAGCGCCTACTATGAGCAGTTCTTC	CASSAYYEQFF
many	TRBV7-9	.	TRBJ2-3	TGTGCCAGCAGCTTTCGACGGGACTCATTCACAGATACGCAGTATTTT	CASSFRRDSFTDTQYF
few	TRBV19	.	TRBJ2-3	TGTGCCAGTAGTATGATAAGGAAAAGCACAGATACGCAGTATTTT	CASSMIRKSTDTQYF
few	TRBV29-1	TRBD2	TRBJ2-1	TGCAGCGTCCCTACAGACAGGACTAGCGGGGGCTCCTACAATGAGCAGTTCTTC	CSVPTDRTSGGSYNEQFF
many	TRBV19	TRBD2	TRBJ2-2	TGTGCCAGTAGCCCGGGACTAGCGGGCGGGGAGCTGTTTTTT	CASSPGLAGGELFF
.	TRBV15	TRBD2	TRBJ2-7	TGTGCCACCAGCAGATCCCTAGCGGGAGTAGCGGATGAGCAGTACTTC	CATSRSLAGVADEQYF
many	TRBV30	TRBD1	TRBJ1-1	TGTGCCTGGAGTAAGGGACAGGGATTATATCGCACTGAAGCTTTCTTT	CAWSKGQGLYRTEAFF
many	TRBV2	.	TRBJ1-6	TGTGCCAGCAGTGGGACAGCCAATTCACCCCTCCACTTT	CASSGTANSPLHF
many	TRBV29-1	.	TRBJ1-6	TGCAGCGTTACCTTTGAAGCGGGGGTTCATTCACCCCTCCACTTT	CSVTFEAGVHSPLHF
many	TRBV19	TRBD1	TRBJ2-7	TGTGCCAGTAGTATCGGCGGGACAGGGGCGAGAGAGCAGTACTTC	CASSIGGTGAREQYF
many	TRBV6-1	.	TRBJ2-7	TGTGCCAGCAGTACCCTGAGGGGGGGAGGACTCTACGAGCAGTACTTC	CASSTLRGGGLYEQYF
many	TRBV5-1	.	TRBJ1-1	TGCGCCAGCAGCTTGGGGCAGGGGAGGAGCACTGAAGCTTTCTTT	CASSLGQGRSTEAFF
many	TRBV7-9	.	TRBJ2-7	TGTGCCAGCAGTCAAACCGCAACCGGGGGCAGCGCCTACGAGCAGTACTTC	CASSQTATGGSAYEQYF
many	TRBV25-1	TRBD2	TRBJ2-1	TGTGCCAGCAGTGACCCCCTGGTGGCGGGGGGAAATGAGCAGTTCTTC	CASSDPLVAGGNEQFF
many	TRBV7-2	TRBD1	TRBJ2-5	TGTGCCAGCAGCTCGCTAGCAGTCAGGGGGCAAGAGACCCAGTACTTC	CASSSLAVRGQETQYF
many	TRBV28	.	TRBJ1-2	TGTGCCAGCAGCCTCCCGAGGGTAGGGCGGGCTGGCTACACCTTC	CASSLPRVGRAGYTF
many	TRBV30	TRBD1	TRBJ1-3	TGTGCCTGGAGTGCTTCCAGGGGGGCGGGTGGAAACACCATATATTTT	CAWSASRGAGGNTIYF
many	TRBV6-2/TRBV6-3	.	TRBJ2-1	TGTGCCAGCAGTTACTCGTTGCCTGGGTCCAGCTCCTACAATGAGCAGTTCTTC	CASSYSLPGSSSYNEQFF
.	TRBV5-1	TRBD1	TRBJ2-1	TGCGCCAGCAGCATCCAGGGGGCGGCCTCCTACAATGAGCAGTTCTTC	CASSIQGAASYNEQFF